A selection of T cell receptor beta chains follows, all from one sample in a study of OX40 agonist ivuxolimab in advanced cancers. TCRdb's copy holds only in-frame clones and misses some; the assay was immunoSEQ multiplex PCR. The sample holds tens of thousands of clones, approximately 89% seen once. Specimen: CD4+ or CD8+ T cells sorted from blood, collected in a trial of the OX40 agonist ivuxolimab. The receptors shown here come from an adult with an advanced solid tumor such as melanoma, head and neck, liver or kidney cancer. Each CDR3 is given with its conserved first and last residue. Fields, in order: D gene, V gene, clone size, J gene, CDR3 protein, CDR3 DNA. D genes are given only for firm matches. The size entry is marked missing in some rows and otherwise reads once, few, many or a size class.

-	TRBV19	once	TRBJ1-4	CASSLSGATNEKLFF	TGTGCCAGTTCTCTTTCGGGGGCAACTAATGAAAAACTGTTTTTT
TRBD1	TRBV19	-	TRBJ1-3	CATSQGNGNTIYF	TGTGCCACCTCACAGGGGAACGGAAACACCATATATTTT
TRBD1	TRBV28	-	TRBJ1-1	CASSLGNRGNFGTEAFF	TGTGCCAGCAGTTTAGGAAACAGGGGGAATTTCGGCACTGAAGCTTTCTTT
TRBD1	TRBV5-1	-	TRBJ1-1	CASSLTGEDTEAFF	TGCGCCAGCAGTCTAACAGGGGAGGACACTGAAGCTTTCTTT
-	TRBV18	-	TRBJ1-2	CASSPTANYGYTF	TGTGCCAGCTCACCCACGGCTAACTATGGCTACACCTTC
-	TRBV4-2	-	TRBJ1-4	CASSQPTTNEKLFF	TGTGCCAGCAGCCAACCTACTACTAATGAAAAACTGTTTTTT
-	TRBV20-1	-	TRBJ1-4	CSASSEKLFF	TGCAGTGCTAGTAGTGAAAAACTGTTTTTT
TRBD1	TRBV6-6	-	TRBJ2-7	CASRPPGQTTGEQYF	TGTGCCAGCAGACCTCCGGGACAGACGACCGGCGAGCAGTACTTC
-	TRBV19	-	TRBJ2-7	CASSLPGEGEQYF	TGTGCCAGTAGTTTGCCAGGGGAAGGCGAGCAGTACTTC
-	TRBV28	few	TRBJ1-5	CASAGAGNQPQHF	TGTGCCTCAGCAGGGGCAGGGAACCAGCCCCAGCATTTT
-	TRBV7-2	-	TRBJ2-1	CASSLAWSGSEQFF	TGTGCCAGCAGCTTAGCGTGGTCGGGAAGTGAGCAGTTCTTC
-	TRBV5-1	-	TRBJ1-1	CASSLTQLNTEAFF	TGCGCCAGCAGCTTGACGCAATTGAACACTGAAGCTTTCTTT
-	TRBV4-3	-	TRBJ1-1	CASSQDGAAEAFF	TGCGCCAGCAGCCAAGATGGGGCGGCAGAAGCTTTCTTT
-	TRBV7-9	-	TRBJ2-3	CASSLEVGDTQYF	TGTGCCAGCAGCTTAGAAGTTGGAGATACGCAGTATTTT
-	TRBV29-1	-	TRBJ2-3	CSAEGQYRGTQYF	TGCAGCGCCGAGGGACAATACAGAGGTACGCAGTATTTT
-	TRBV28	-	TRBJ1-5	CASSSLGQPQHF	TGTGCCAGCAGTTCATTGGGTCAGCCCCAGCATTTT
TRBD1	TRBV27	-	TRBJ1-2	CASRTGADYGYTF	TGTGCCAGCAGGACAGGGGCCGACTATGGCTACACCTTC
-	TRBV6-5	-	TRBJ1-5	CASSYSYGNQPQHF	TGTGCCAGCAGTTACTCCTATGGCAATCAGCCCCAGCATTTT
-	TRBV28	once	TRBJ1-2	CASSLATAYGYTF	TGTGCCAGCAGCCTGGCAACTGCTTATGGCTACACCTTC
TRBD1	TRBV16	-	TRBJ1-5	CASSLHRGSNQPQHF	TGTGCCAGCAGCCTGCACAGGGGTAGCAATCAGCCCCAGCATTTT
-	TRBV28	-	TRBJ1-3	CASSSGGSGNTIYF	TGTGCCAGCAGCAGCGGTGGCTCTGGAAACACCATATATTTT
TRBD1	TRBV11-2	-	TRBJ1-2	CASSRGGPEDGYTF	TGTGCCAGCTCAAGAGGGGGCCCGGAGGATGGCTACACCTTC
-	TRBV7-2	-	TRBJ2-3	CASSPRGRGTDTQYF	TGTGCCAGCAGCCCTAGGGGGAGGGGCACAGATACGCAGTATTTT
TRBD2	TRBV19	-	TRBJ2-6	CASKVATGLADPGANVLTF	TGTGCCAGTAAGGTGGCAACTGGACTAGCAGACCCTGGGGCCAACGTCCTGACTTTC
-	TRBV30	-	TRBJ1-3	CAWSTGGNTIYF	TGTGCCTGGAGCACAGGGGGAAACACCATATATTTT
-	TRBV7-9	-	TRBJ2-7	CASSLIGQKDEQYF	TGTGCCAGCAGCTTAATAGGACAGAAGGACGAGCAGTACTTC
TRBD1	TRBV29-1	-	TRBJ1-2	CSVLTGGGYGYTF	TGCAGCGTTTTGACAGGGGGAGGCTATGGCTACACCTTC
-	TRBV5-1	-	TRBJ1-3	CASSDRAEGHTIYF	TGCGCCAGCAGCGATCGGGCCGAGGGGCACACCATATATTTT
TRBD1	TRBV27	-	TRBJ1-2	CASSTTGTGDGGYTF	TGTGCCAGCAGTACGACCGGGACAGGGGACGGTGGCTACACCTTC
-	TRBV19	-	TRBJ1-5	CASSTAANSNQPQHF	TGTGCCAGTAGTACGGCAGCAAATAGCAATCAGCCCCAGCATTTT
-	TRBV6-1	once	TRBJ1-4	CASSERLVSFATNEKLFF	TGTGCCAGCAGTGAAAGGTTGGTCAGCTTTGCAACTAATGAAAAACTGTTTTTT
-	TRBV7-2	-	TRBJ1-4	CASSAGTFETELFF	TGTGCCAGCAGCGCTGGGACGTTCGAGACGGAACTGTTTTTT
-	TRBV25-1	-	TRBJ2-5	CASSEGDQETQYF	TGTGCCAGCAGTGAAGGGGACCAAGAGACCCAGTACTTC
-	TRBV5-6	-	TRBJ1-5	CASSLSRGYDQPQHF	TGTGCCAGCAGCTTGTCACGGGGATACGATCAGCCCCAGCATTTT
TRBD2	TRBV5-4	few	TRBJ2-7	CASSPGLAIDEQYF	TGTGCCAGCAGCCCGGGACTAGCGATCGACGAGCAGTACTTC
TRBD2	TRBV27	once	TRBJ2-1	CASYMTSGSYNEQFF	TGTGCCAGTTATATGACTAGCGGGAGCTACAATGAGCAGTTCTTC
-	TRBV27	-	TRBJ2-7	CASAFRGGGEQYF	TGTGCCAGCGCTTTCAGGGGAGGTGGCGAGCAGTACTTC
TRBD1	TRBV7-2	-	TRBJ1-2	CASSPQGDTDYGYTF	TGTGCCAGCAGCCCCCAGGGGGACACTGACTATGGCTACACCTTC
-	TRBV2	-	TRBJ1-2	CASSGTSRDGYTF	TGTGCCAGCAGCGGGACTTCGAGAGATGGCTACACCTTC
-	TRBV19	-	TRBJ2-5	CASSPRGEETQYF	TGTGCCAGTAGTCCTCGCGGGGAAGAGACCCAGTACTTC
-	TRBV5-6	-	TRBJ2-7	CASFSSYEQYF	TGTGCCAGCTTTTCTTCCTACGAGCAGTACTTC
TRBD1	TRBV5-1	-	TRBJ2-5	CASSSDRGQETQYF	TGCGCCAGCAGCTCCGACAGGGGACAAGAGACCCAGTACTTC
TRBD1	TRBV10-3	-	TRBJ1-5	CAISESSRGTSNQPQHF	TGTGCCATCAGTGAGTCGTCCAGGGGGACAAGCAATCAGCCCCAGCATTTT
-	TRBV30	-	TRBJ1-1	CAWSPGGTEAFF	TGTGCCTGGAGTCCGGGTGGCACTGAAGCTTTCTTT
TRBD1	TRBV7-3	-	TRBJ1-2	CASSSKPGQEFFGYTF	TGTGCCAGCAGCTCAAAACCGGGACAGGAGTTTTTTGGCTACACCTTC
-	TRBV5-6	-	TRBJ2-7	CASSSDPISSYEQYF	TGTGCCAGCAGCTCGGACCCTATTAGCTCCTACGAGCAGTACTTC
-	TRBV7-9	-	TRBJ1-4	CASSLGGGSATNEKLFF	TGTGCCAGCAGCTTAGGGGGTGGCAGTGCAACTAATGAAAAACTGTTTTTT
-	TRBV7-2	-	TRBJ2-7	CASSPFVSDSYEQYF	TGTGCCAGCAGCCCCTTTGTTAGCGACTCCTACGAGCAGTACTTC
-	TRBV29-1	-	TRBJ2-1	CSVESSSYNEQFF	TGCAGCGTTGAATCGAGCTCCTACAATGAGCAGTTCTTC
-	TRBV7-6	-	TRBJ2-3	CASSLIRTDTQYF	TGTGCCAGCAGCTTAATTCGCACGGATACGCAGTATTTT
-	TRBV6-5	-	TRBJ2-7	CASSYKQGPYEQYF	TGTGCCAGCAGTTACAAACAGGGTCCTTACGAGCAGTACTTC
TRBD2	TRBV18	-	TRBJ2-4	CASSPERGLAKNIQYF	TGTGCCAGCTCACCCGAGCGGGGACTAGCCAAAAACATTCAGTACTTC
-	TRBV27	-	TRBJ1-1	CASSPPTGGIGNTEAFF	TGTGCCAGCAGTCCCCCGACGGGGGGAATCGGGAACACTGAAGCTTTCTTT
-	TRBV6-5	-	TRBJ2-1	CATAGTPYNEQFF	TGTGCCACCGCAGGGACCCCCTACAATGAGCAGTTCTTC